The present T cell receptor beta chain was sequenced within a study of cytomegalovirus exposure and HLA in healthy donors. The CDR3 is 17 amino acids. Germline-derived CDR1 and CDR2 are MNHEY and SMNVEV (reference sequence). Trimming removed 4 bases from V and 3 bases from J, with 19 bases in between. Primers for the PCR totalled 60 Vbeta and 13 Jbeta. Sequencing was performed with immunoSEQ multiplex PCR; in TCRdb, only in-frame clones are kept and a portion is missing. Of some 180,000 clones listed, over 75% were seen once; the top ten hold about 2.2%. The sample was PBMCs. The V and J genes are TRBV27 and TRBJ1-3; a weak D match, TRBD1 (5 bases). The receptor's source is a woman in her fifties or sixties in good health and CMV-seronegative. The CDR3 loop is CASSSVRRGEGGNTIYF. The CDR3 DNA sequence: TGTGCCAGCAGTTCCGTAAGGCGGGGGGAAGGTGGAAACACCATATATTTT.